A selection of T cell receptor beta chains follows, all from one sample in a study of a mutant IDH1 vaccine in newly diagnosed glioma. Sequenced by immunoSEQ multiplex PCR; TCRdb stores in-frame clones only, minus some. The sample has more than 55,000 clones; approximately 80% are singletons. No antigen has been identified for these receptors. The sample consisted of PBMCs, taken from a glioma patient whose treatment included an IDH1 peptide vaccine. The receptors stem from a man under 40 with glioma. CDR3s include the opening cysteine and the closing phenylalanine or tryptophan. D genes are given only for firm matches. Size is stated for part of the rows, as once, few or many counts, or as a class when the clone is expanded.

TRBJ1-5 - few 14 TRBV30 CAWARGASNQPQHF TGTGCCTGGGCGCGGGGTGCTAGCAATCAGCCCCAGCATTTT
TRBJ1-1 - - 12 TRBV19 CASGRSVPEAFF TGTGCCAGTGGGCGATCGGTCCCTGAAGCTTTCTTT
TRBJ1-4 TRBD1 - 16 TRBV6-5 CASSYGTGKSTGKLFF TGTGCCAGCAGTTACGGGACAGGGAAGTCGACTGGGAAACTGTTTTTT
TRBJ1-1 - - 14 TRBV10-1 CASSNGGDNTEAFF TGCGCCAGCAGCAACGGGGGGGATAACACTGAAGCTTTCTTT
TRBJ2-1 TRBD2 medium-sized 12 TRBV29-1 CSVDNRGDEQFF TGCAGCGTTGATAATCGGGGGGATGAGCAGTTCTTC
TRBJ2-7 TRBD2 - 17 TRBV4-2 CASNLRLAGGASYEQYF TGTGCCAGCAACCTTCGACTAGCGGGGGGAGCAAGCTACGAGCAGTACTTC
TRBJ2-5 TRBD2 - 15 TRBV5-1 CASSDPSGTQETQYF TGCGCCAGCAGCGACCCTAGCGGGACCCAAGAGACCCAGTACTTC
TRBJ2-5 TRBD1 - 13 TRBV2 CASSRTGQETQYF TGTGCCAGCAGTCGGACAGGCCAAGAGACCCAGTACTTC
TRBJ1-2 - - 12 TRBV7-2 CASSLVRASYTF TGTGCCAGCAGCTTAGTCAGGGCTAGCTACACCTTC
TRBJ1-2 TRBD1 - 13 TRBV2 CASSTDRDQGYTF TGTGCCAGCAGTACTGACAGGGACCAAGGCTACACCTTC
TRBJ1-2 - - 13 TRBV6-5 CASGDEWNYGYTF TGTGCCAGCGGGGACGAATGGAACTATGGCTACACCTTC
TRBJ2-1 - - 16 TRBV6-1 CASSETRESSYNEQFF TGTGCCAGCAGTGAAACGAGGGAGAGCTCCTACAATGAGCAGTTCTTC
TRBJ1-2 - - 14 TRBV15 CATSRDSANYGYTF TGTGCCACCAGCAGAGATTCGGCGAACTATGGCTACACCTTC
TRBJ2-1 TRBD2 - 18 TRBV13 CASSAGLAGASSYNEQFF TGTGCCAGCAGCGCGGGACTAGCGGGAGCGAGCTCCTACAATGAGCAGTTCTTC
TRBJ2-5 - - 14 TRBV5-1 CASSSGGRQETQYF TGCGCCAGCAGCTCTGGAGGGCGGCAAGAGACCCAGTACTTC
TRBJ2-2 TRBD2 - 16 TRBV15 CATSREAGARGGELFF TGTGCCACCAGCAGAGAAGCGGGGGCCAGGGGCGGGGAGCTGTTTTTT
TRBJ2-7 TRBD1 - 15 TRBV19 CASSPRGQGLYEQYF TGTGCCAGTAGCCCCCGGGGACAGGGGCTGTACGAGCAGTACTTC
TRBJ2-3 - - 14 TRBV11-2 CASSSGRYTDTQYF TGTGCCAGCAGCTCCGGACGGTACACAGATACGCAGTATTTT